One and the same sample provided the 23 T cell receptor beta chains below, sequenced in a study of technical replicates of blood from several donors. The repertoire was sequenced with immunoSEQ multiplex PCR; TCRdb's copy has only in-frame clones and lacks some. Of roughly 82,000 clones listed, over 95% are singletons. Sequencing used T cells isolated from PBMCs. The receptors were gathered from a human donor in good health.

The gene calls are TRBV11-2 and TRBJ2-2; D uncertain. The germline CDR1 and CDR2 sequences are SGHAT and FQNNGV. V was trimmed by 4 bases and J by 8 bases, leaving 5 bases between them. The CDR3 is 11 residues long. The DNA for the CDR3 is TGTGCCAGCAGCTCGAGGGGGGAGCTGTTTTTT. This sequence encodes CASSSRGELFF.

The rearrangement uses TRBV7-2 and TRBJ1-3, with D hard to call. Germline loops: CDR1 SGHTA, CDR2 FQGNSA. With 7 bases removed from V and 9 bases from J, the gap between germline ends came to 22 bases. The CDR3 loop spans 15 amino acids. CDR3 bases: TGTGCCAGCACCCCTGGCCCTCAAAGCGGTGCCACCATATATTTT. It specifies CASTPGPQSGATIYF. The whole variable domain, filled in from reference TRBV7-2 and TRBJ1-3, reads GAGVSQSPSNKVTEKGKDVELRCDPISGHTALYWYRQSLGQGLEFLIYFQGNSAPDKSGLPSDRFSAERTGGSVSTLTIQRTQQEDSAVYLCASTPGPQSGATIYFGEGSWLTVV.

This chain joins TRBV28 and TRBJ1-2; 12 bases map to TRBD1. In germline, CDR1 is MDHEN, CDR2 SYDVKM. Unmatched junction bases numbered 8, after V lost 5 bases and J lost 7 bases. The CDR3 is made up of 15 amino acids. CDR3 protein: CASSPPGQGARGYTF. The CDR3 bases are TGTGCCAGCAGTCCCCCGGGACAGGGGGCGCGTGGCTACACCTTC.

The V and J genes are TRBV5-1 and TRBJ1-1; no firm D call. Deletions cut 0 bases from V and 0 bases from J, with 3 bases between. Germline V CDR1 and CDR2: SGHRS, YFSETQ. CDR3 length equals 13 residues. For the CDR3, the DNA is TGCGCCAGCAGCTTGGCGGTGAACACTGAAGCTTTCTTT. Protein: CASSLAVNTEAFF.

The chain is built from TRBV29-1 and TRBJ2-7; weak D call: TRBD1 (6 bases). The CDR3 has 13 amino acids. Germline values: CDR1 SQVTM, CDR2 ANQGSEA. V was trimmed by 4 bases and J by 0 bases, leaving 10 bases between them. The CDR3 here is CSVGGQNSYEQYF. Here the CDR3 DNA reads TGCAGCGTTGGAGGACAGAACTCCTACGAGCAGTACTTC.

V gene TRBV7-6 combines with J gene TRBJ2-4, with no clear D. CDR1 SGHVS and CDR2 FNYEAQ come from the germline V gene. CDR3 length: 14 amino acids. Trimming left V 5 bases short and J 0 bases short, with 8 bases between. The CDR3 DNA reads TGTGCCAGCAGCGAGACACCAGCCAAAAACATTCAGTACTTC. Amino acid sequence: CASSETPAKNIQYF.

The chain couples TRBV7-8 to TRBJ2-1; TRBD2 aligns across 8 bases. Germline CDR1 and CDR2: SGHVS and FQNEAQ. The V and J ends lost 2 bases and 5 bases, in that order; junction bases with no gene match: 14. This CDR3 has 18 amino acids. The CDR3 bases are TGTGCCAGCAGCTTAAGACCCGGGGGGGGAGGGATAAACAATGAGCAGTTCTTC. This codes for CASSLRPGGGGINNEQFF.

This clone was counted ten times or more. The chain employs TRBV28 and TRBJ1-5; weak D call: TRBD1 (6 bases). This CDR3 is 15 amino acids long. CDR1 is MDHEN, CDR2 SYDVKM, per germline. The germline V and J ends were trimmed by 1 base and 2 bases, with 9 bases remaining between them. The CDR3 reads CASSLLQGGNQPQHF. CDR3 coding DNA: TGTGCCAGCAGTTTATTACAGGGTGGCAATCAGCCCCAGCATTTT.

The V and J genes are TRBV2 and TRBJ2-7, with TRBD1 matching over 9 bases. CDR3 length equals 15 residues. Trimming at V came to 5 bases and at J to 4 bases, leaving 9 bases not matched to a gene. Looked up from germline, CDR1 is SNHLY and CDR2 is FYNNEI. The CDR3 region is CASSLGPGQGYEQYF. The DNA of the CDR3 is TGTGCCAGCAGTTTAGGACCAGGACAGGGGTACGAGCAGTACTTC.

The J gene is TRBJ1-1, the V gene TRBV9, with D possibly being TRBD1 (6 bases). Germline lookup yields CDR1 SGDLS and CDR2 YYNGEE. Trimming stripped 3 bases from V and 1 base from J, with 7 bases between. The CDR3 covers 13 residues. The DNA for the CDR3 is TGTGCCAGCAGCGAGGGACAGAACACTGAAGCTTTCTTT. This codes for CASSEGQNTEAFF. Supplemented by reference TRBV9 and TRBJ1-1, the full variable domain reads DSGVTQTPKHLITATGQRVTLRCSPRSGDLSVYWYQQSLDQGLQFLIQYYNGEERAKGNILERFSAQQFPDLHSELNLSSLELGDSALYFCASSEGQNTEAFFGQGTRLTVV.

The chain joins TRBV7-6 to TRBJ2-7; tentative D call: TRBD2 (5 bases). CDR3 length: 15 residues. V dropped 0 bases and J dropped 0 bases, with 9 bases sitting between them. From germline, CDR1 is SGHVS and CDR2 FNYEAQ. CDR3 loop: CASSLAGDSSYEQYF. In DNA form, the CDR3 reads TGTGCCAGCAGCTTAGCGGGAGATAGCTCCTACGAGCAGTACTTC.

The rearrangement uses TRBV4-3 and TRBJ1-2; possibly TRBD1 for D (6 bases). Germline lookup yields CDR1 LGHNA and CDR2 YSLEER. Trimming cost V 0 bases and J 0 bases, with 11 bases left between them. This CDR3 spans 16 amino acids. In DNA form, the CDR3 reads TGCGCCAGCAGCCAAGAAGGGGGTTTTACTAACTATGGCTACACCTTC. Translated: CASSQEGGFTNYGYTF.

The chain uses TRBV27 and TRBJ1-5, with TRBD1 as a possible D gene (6 bases). The CDR3 length is 15 residues. V lost 4 bases to trimming and J lost 3 bases, with 13 bases between them. Looked up from germline, CDR1 is MNHEY and CDR2 is SMNVEV (reference sequence). CDR3 region: CASSSPHRANQPQHF. The CDR3 region has the DNA TGTGCCAGCAGTTCCCCGCACAGGGCCAATCAGCCCCAGCATTTT.

In its sample, this clone was seen once. The chain recombines TRBV27 with TRBJ1-2, with a possible D match to TRBD1 (6 bases). Trimming stripped 5 bases from V and 5 bases from J, with 18 bases between. CDR1 is MNHEY, CDR2 SMNVEV, per germline (reference sequence). The CDR3 has 15 residues. CDR3 sequence reads: CASSLDRGPIYGYTF. As DNA, the CDR3 is TGTGCCAGCAGTCTGGACAGAGGCCCCATTTATGGCTACACCTTC.

This chain joins TRBV4-3 and TRBJ1-3, with D possibly being TRBD1 (6 bases). Deletions cut 4 bases from V and 0 bases from J, with 19 bases between. This CDR3 contains 18 residues. Per germline, CDR1 LGHNA and CDR2 YSLEER. The CDR3 reads CASSLSAGGGLSGNTIYF. DNA of the CDR3: TGCGCCAGCAGCCTATCAGCCGGCGGGGGCCTCTCTGGAAACACCATATATTTT.

V gene TRBV5-4 combines with J gene TRBJ2-7, with 7 positions matching TRBD2. CDR3 length: 17 amino acids. Trimming cost V 0 bases and J 4 bases; bases outside gene matches: 13. Germline CDR1 SGHNT, CDR2 YYREEE (reference sequence). Here the CDR3 DNA reads TGTGCCAGCAGCTTGGAAGATTTTGGGAGGGCCATGTACGAGCAGTACTTC. Its protein product is CASSLEDFGRAMYEQYF. Full variable domain (missing parts from reference TRBV5-4 and TRBJ2-7): ETGVTQSPTHLIKTRGQQVTLRCSSQSGHNTVSWYQQALGQGPQFIFQYYREEENGRGNFPPRFSGLQFPNYSSELNVNALELDDSALYLCASSLEDFGRAMYEQYFGPGTRLTVT.

A note on this clone: At the DNA level, this CDR3 is encoded by other sequences in the same sample as well. V and J are TRBV5-1 and TRBJ2-7; 11 bases are a match to TRBD2. V gave up 7 bases and J gave up 4 bases; unmatched junction bases: 4. The CDR3 totals 13 residues. Germline V gene sequence: CDR1 SGHRS, CDR2 YFSETQ. The DNA for the CDR3 is TGCGCCAGCGCCGGGACTAGCGGATACGAGCAGTACTTC. Translated, it gives CASAGTSGYEQYF.

The V and J genes are TRBV5-4 and TRBJ2-3, with D maybe TRBD2 (5 bases). V was cut by 1 base and J by 4 bases, with 13 bases left in between. Germline V gene sequence: CDR1 SGHNT, CDR2 YYREEE (reference sequence). This CDR3 contains 15 residues. CDR3 loop: CASSLLVSGSDTQYF. Written as DNA, the CDR3 is TGTGCCAGCAGCTTGCTGGTCTCGGGATCAGATACGCAGTATTTT. The full variable domain, rest sourced from reference TRBV5-4 and TRBJ2-3, is ETGVTQSPTHLIKTRGQQVTLRCSSQSGHNTVSWYQQALGQGPQFIFQYYREEENGRGNFPPRFSGLQFPNYSSELNVNALELDDSALYLCASSLLVSGSDTQYFGPGTRLTVL.

The chain joins TRBV6-5 to TRBJ1-5; D not certain. The CDR3 runs 12 residues. V was shortened by 5 bases and J by 6 bases, with 8 bases between the two germline ends. Germline V CDR1 and CDR2: MNHEY, SVGAGI. CDR3 DNA: TGTGCCAGCAGTACATTGGTTCAGCCCCAGCATTTT. Amino acid sequence: CASSTLVQPQHF.

This sequence joins TRBV29-1 and TRBJ2-3; 12 bases are a match to TRBD2. Germline V gives CDR1 SQVTM, CDR2 ANQGSEA. This CDR3 comprises 14 residues. The V segment lost 5 bases and the J segment 8 bases; nucleotides outside the gene matches: 8. The CDR3 loop is CSVLAGGDLVTQYF. CDR3 nucleotide sequence: TGCAGCGTTCTAGCGGGAGGGGATTTGGTTACGCAGTATTTT.

The chain carries TRBV29-1 and TRBJ1-1; possible D gene TRBD1, 6 bases. Germline values: CDR1 SQVTM, CDR2 ANQGSEA. Trimming took 0 bases from V and 7 from J, leaving 15 bases between them. The CDR3 runs 14 residues. The CDR3 DNA follows: TGCAGCGTTGAAGATTACAGGGAGTTCAGTGAAGCTTTCTTT. Protein: CSVEDYREFSEAFF. The whole variable domain, remainder taken from reference TRBV29-1 and TRBJ1-1, is SAVISQKPSRDICQRGTSLTIQCQVDSQVTMMFWYRQQPGQSLTLIATANQGSEATYESGFVIDKFPISRPNLTFSTLTVSNMSPEDSSIYLCSVEDYREFSEAFFGQGTRLTVV.

Written as DNA, the CDR3 is TGTGCCAGCAGCGCAGGAGGAGGATGGGGCAATCAGCCCCAGCATTTT. It codes for CASSAGGGWGNQPQHF. The gene calls are TRBV9 and TRBJ1-5; no reliable D call. This CDR3 is built from 16 residues. V lost 3 bases and J lost 2, with 15 bases in between. In germline, CDR1 is SGDLS, CDR2 YYNGEE.

This clone was found a few times. V and J are TRBV18 and TRBJ1-5; D gene unclear. The CDR3 loop spans 14 amino acids. V was cut by 3 bases and J by 1 base, with 7 bases left in between. Germline loops: CDR1 KGHSH, CDR2 LQKENI. The CDR3 sequence: CASSPLLSNQPQHF. The CDR3 DNA follows: TGTGCCAGCTCACCCTTACTCAGCAATCAGCCCCAGCATTTT.